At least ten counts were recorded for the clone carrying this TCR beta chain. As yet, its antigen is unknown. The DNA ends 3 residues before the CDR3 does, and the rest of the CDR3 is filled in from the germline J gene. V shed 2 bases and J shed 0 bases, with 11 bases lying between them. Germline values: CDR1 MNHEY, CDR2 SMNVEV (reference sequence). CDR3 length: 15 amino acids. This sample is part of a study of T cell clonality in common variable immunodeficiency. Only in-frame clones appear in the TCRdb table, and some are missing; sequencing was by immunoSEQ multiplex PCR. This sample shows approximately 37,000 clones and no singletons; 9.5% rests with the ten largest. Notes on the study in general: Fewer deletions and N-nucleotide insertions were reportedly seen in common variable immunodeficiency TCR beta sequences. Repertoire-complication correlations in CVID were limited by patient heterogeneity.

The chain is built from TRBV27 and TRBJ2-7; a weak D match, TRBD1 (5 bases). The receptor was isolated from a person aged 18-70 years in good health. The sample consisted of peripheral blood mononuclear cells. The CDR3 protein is CASSLSQGDSYEQYF. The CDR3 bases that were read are TGTGCCAGCAGTTTAAGTCAGGGTGACTCCTACGAG.